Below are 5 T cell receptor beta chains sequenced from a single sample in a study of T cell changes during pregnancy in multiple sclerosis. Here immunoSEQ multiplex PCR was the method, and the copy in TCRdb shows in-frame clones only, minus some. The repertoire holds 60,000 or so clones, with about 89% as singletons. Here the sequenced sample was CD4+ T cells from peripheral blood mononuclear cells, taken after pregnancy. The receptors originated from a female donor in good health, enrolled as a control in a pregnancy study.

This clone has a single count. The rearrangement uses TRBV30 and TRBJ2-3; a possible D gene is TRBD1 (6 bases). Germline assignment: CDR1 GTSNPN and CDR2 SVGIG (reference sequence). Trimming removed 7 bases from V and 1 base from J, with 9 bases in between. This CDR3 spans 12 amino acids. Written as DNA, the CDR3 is TGTGCCTATGAGGGGGGCACAGATACGCAGTATTTT. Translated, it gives CAYEGGTDTQYF. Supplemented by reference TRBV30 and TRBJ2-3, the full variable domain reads SQTIHQWPATLVQPVGSPLSLECTVEGTSNPNLYWYRQAAGRGLQLLFYSVGIGQISSEVPQNLSASRPQDRQFILSSKKLLLSDSGFYLCAYEGGTDTQYFGPGTRLTVL.

This CDR3 reads CASSVRDFSYEQYF. The CDR3 DNA reads TGTGCCAGCAGCGTCCGGGATTTCTCCTACGAGCAGTACTTC. The V gene is TRBV9, the J gene TRBJ2-7, with D possibly matching TRBD2 (5 bases). With 2 bases removed from V and 0 bases from J, the gap between germline ends came to 9 bases. The V gene's germline CDR1 is SGDLS and CDR2 YYNGEE. The CDR3 length is 14 residues.

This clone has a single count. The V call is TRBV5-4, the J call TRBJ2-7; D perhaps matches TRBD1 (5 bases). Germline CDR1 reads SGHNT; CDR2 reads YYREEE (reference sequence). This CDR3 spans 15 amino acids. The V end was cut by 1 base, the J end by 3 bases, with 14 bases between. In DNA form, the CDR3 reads TGTGCCAGCAGCTTGTCCGGACATGATGTCTACGAGCAGTACTTC. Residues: CASSLSGHDVYEQYF. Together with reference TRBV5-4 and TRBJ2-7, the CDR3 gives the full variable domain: ETGVTQSPTHLIKTRGQQVTLRCSSQSGHNTVSWYQQALGQGPQFIFQYYREEENGRGNFPPRFSGLQFPNYSSELNVNALELDDSALYLCASSLSGHDVYEQYFGPGTRLTVT.

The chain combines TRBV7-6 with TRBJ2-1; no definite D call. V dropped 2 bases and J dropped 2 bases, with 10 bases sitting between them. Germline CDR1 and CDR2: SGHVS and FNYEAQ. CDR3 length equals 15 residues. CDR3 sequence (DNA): TGTGCCAGCAGCTTACGTCCTAGGACCTACAATGAGCAGTTCTTC. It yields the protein CASSLRPRTYNEQFF.

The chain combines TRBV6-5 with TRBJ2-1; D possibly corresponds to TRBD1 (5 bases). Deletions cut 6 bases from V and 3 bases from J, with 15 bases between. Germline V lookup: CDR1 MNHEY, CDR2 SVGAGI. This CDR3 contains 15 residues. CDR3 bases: TGTGCCAGCAGGCCGACTTGGCAGGGCTACAATGAGCAGTTCTTC. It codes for CASRPTWQGYNEQFF.